This TCR beta chain is from a study of blood T cell repertoires in COVID-19. Across the whole study: Sites in the United States, Italy and Spain provided acute and convalescent COVID-19 samples.

Germline V gene sequence: CDR1 SEHNR, CDR2 FQNEAQ (reference sequence). CDR3 length: 12 amino acids. Original methodology: How many nucleated cells were present was estimated from reference gene primer amplification. Data came from immunoSEQ multiplex PCR; TCRdb stores just in-frame clones and leaves some out. From that table come the V and J calls and clone size; the DNA was used to work out D and trimming. The sample lists 79,000 or so clones, 80% to 90% occurring once. Followed longitudinally, the Seattle patients had been enrolled during active infection. The sequence came from a man between 60 and 75 years old with COVID-19, enrolled during active disease. The chain joins TRBV7-9 to TRBJ2-7; D perhaps matches TRBD2 (6 bases). Material: peripheral blood. DNA of the CDR3: TGTGATATAGCGGATAATACCTACGAGCAGTACTTC. It translates to CDIADNTYEQYF.